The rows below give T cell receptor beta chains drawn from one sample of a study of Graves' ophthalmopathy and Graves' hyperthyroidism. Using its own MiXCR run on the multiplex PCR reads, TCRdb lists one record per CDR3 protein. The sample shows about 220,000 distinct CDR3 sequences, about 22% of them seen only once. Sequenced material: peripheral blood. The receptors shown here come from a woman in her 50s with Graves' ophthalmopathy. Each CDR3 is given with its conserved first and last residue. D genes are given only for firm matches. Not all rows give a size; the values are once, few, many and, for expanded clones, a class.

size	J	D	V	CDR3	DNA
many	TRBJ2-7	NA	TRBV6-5	CASSYSKGIYEQYF	TGTGCCAGCAGTTACTCGAAGGGGATCTACGAGCAGTACTTC
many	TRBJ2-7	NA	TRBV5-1	CASSADPGSYEQYF	TGCGCCAGCAGTGCGGATCCCGGCTCCTACGAGCAGTACTTC
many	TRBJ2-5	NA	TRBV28	CASQGLETQYF	TGTGCCAGCCAGGGTCTGGAGACCCAGTACTTC
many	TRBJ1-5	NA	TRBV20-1	CSAHRGVGQPQHF	TGCAGTGCTCACAGAGGGGTGGGTCAGCCCCAGCATTTT
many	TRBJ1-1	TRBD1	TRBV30	CACPGQETTEAFF	TGTGCCTGCCCGGGACAGGAGACCACTGAAGCTTTCTTT
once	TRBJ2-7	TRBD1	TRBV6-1	CASKQGPGSYEQYF	TGTGCCAGCAAACAGGGGCCCGGTTCCTACGAGCAGTACTTC
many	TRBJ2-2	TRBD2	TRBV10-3	CAIRIRLAGGTGELFF	TGTGCCATCAGAATCCGTTTAGCGGGAGGGACCGGGGAGCTGTTTTTT
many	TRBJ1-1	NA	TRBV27	CASSRGIGTEAFF	TGTGCCAGCAGTCGAGGGATAGGCACTGAAGCTTTCTTT
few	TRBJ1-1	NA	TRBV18	CASSPPSNTEAFF	TGTGCCAGCTCACCACCGTCGAACACTGAAGCTTTCTTT
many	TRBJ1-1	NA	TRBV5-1	CASSLGPPDGEAFF	TGCGCCAGCAGCCTCGGCCCACCGGACGGTGAAGCTTTCTTT
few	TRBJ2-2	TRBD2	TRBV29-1	CSVVPSGNSNTGELFF	TGCAGCGTTGTACCTAGCGGGAATTCGAACACCGGGGAGCTGTTTTTT
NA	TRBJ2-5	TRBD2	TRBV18	CASSPPLAQTGEGTQYF	TGTGCCAGCTCACCGCCACTAGCGCAGACGGGAGAAGGGACCCAGTACTTC
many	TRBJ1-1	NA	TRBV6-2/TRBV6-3	CASSLAGAGGAFF	TGTGCCAGCAGTTTGGCAGGGGCCGGAGGAGCTTTCTTT
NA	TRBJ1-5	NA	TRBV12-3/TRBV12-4	CASSFESVGSNQPQHF	TGTGCCAGCAGTTTTGAATCAGTCGGGAGCAATCAGCCCCAGCATTTT
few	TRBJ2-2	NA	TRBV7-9	CASSQDSITGELFF	TGTGCCAGCAGCCAAGACAGCATCACCGGGGAGCTGTTTTTT
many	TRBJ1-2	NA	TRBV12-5	CASGPTINYGYTF	TGTGCTAGTGGTCCAACGATTAACTATGGCTACACCTTC
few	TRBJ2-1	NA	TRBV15	CATSRAGGHNEQFF	TGTGCCACCAGCAGAGCGGGCGGGCACAATGAGCAGTTCTTC
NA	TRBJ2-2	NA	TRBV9	CASSVEIHPGELFF	TGTGCCAGCAGCGTAGAGATCCATCCCGGGGAGCTGTTTTTT
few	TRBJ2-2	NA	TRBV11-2	CASSLLGVGVITGELFF	TGTGCCAGCAGCTTATTGGGGGTAGGGGTGATCACCGGGGAGCTGTTTTTT
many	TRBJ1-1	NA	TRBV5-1	CASSTDGSRAFF	TGCGCCAGCAGCACAGACGGGTCGCGAGCTTTCTTT
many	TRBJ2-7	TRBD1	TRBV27	CASGDRGYEQYF	TGTGCCAGCGGAGACAGGGGTTACGAGCAGTACTTC
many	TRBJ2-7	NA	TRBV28	CASSLKVRGVVLSSYEQYF	TGTGCCAGCAGTTTAAAGGTGAGGGGCGTAGTCCTAAGCTCCTACGAGCAGTACTTC
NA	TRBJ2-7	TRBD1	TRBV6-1	CASSDRQGRGEQYF	TGTGCCAGCAGTGATCGACAGGGACGCGGCGAGCAGTACTTC
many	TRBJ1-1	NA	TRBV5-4	CASSQQGVNTEAFF	TGTGCCAGCAGTCAACAGGGTGTGAACACTGAAGCTTTCTTT
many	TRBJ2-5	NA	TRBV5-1	CASSLLQRETQYF	TGCGCCAGCAGCTTGTTACAGCGAGAGACCCAGTACTTC
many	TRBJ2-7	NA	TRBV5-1	CASRLDRNPTYEQYF	TGCGCCAGCAGATTGGATAGAAATCCTACCTACGAGCAGTACTTC
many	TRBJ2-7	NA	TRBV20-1	CSAAGWPYEQYF	TGCAGTGCTGCAGGGTGGCCCTACGAGCAGTACTTC
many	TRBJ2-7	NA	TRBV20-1	CSAPGRVVYEQYF	TGCAGTGCTCCCGGCAGGGTCGTCTACGAGCAGTACTTC
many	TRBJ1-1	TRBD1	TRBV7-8	CASSPYTARGQTNLAFF	TGTGCCAGCAGCCCGTACACCGCCCGGGGACAGACGAATTTGGCTTTCTTT
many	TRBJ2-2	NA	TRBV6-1	CASRELGTGELFF	TGTGCCAGCAGAGAGCTGGGGACCGGGGAGCTGTTTTTT
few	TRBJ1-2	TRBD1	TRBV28	CASIGTGGNTGYGYTF	TGTGCCAGCATTGGGACAGGGGGGAATACGGGCTATGGCTACACCTTC
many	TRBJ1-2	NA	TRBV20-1	CSAHRNNYGYTF	TGCAGTGCGCACAGAAACAACTATGGCTACACCTTC
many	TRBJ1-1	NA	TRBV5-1	CASSYQGLRTEAFF	TGCGCCAGCAGCTATCAGGGGCTTCGTACTGAAGCTTTCTTT
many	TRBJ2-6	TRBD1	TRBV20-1	CSAGKQGSGANVLTF	TGCAGTGCGGGCAAACAGGGGTCGGGGGCCAACGTCCTGACTTTC
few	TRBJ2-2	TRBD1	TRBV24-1	CATSEQPGQGTTGELFF	TGTGCCACCAGTGAACAACCGGGACAGGGGACCACCGGGGAGCTGTTTTTT
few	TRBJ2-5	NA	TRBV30	CAWSKTGHGTQYF	TGTGCCTGGAGTAAAACGGGCCACGGGACCCAGTACTTC
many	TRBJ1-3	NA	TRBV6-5	CASSLTGTGNTIYF	TGTGCCAGCAGCTTAACAGGGACTGGAAACACCATATATTTT
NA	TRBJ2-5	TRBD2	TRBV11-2	CASSLGGSQYF	TGTGCCAGCAGCTTGGGAGGGAGTCAGTACTTC
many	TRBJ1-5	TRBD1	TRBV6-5	CASSWTGGENQPQHF	TGTGCCAGCAGCTGGACAGGGGGCGAAAATCAGCCCCAGCATTTT
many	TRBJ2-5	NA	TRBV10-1	CASSESGAQETQYF	TGCGCCAGCAGTGAGTCAGGGGCCCAAGAGACCCAGTACTTC
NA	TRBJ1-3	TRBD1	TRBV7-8	CASSVEGQGRNTIYF	TGTGCCAGCAGCGTGGAGGGACAGGGGCGAAACACCATATATTTT
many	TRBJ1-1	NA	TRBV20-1	CSARDRDIYTEAFF	TGCAGTGCTAGGGACCGGGACATATACACTGAAGCTTTCTTT
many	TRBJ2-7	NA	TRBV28	CASSFWHGTYEQYF	TGTGCCAGCAGTTTTTGGCACGGAACCTACGAGCAGTACTTC
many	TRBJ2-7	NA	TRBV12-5	CASGPGPWYEQYF	TGTGCTAGTGGACCCGGGCCCTGGTACGAGCAGTACTTC
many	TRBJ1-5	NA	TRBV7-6	CASSPRQDNQPQHF	TGTGCCAGCAGCCCACGACAGGATAATCAGCCCCAGCATTTT
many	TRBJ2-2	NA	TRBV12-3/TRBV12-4	CASSLRSFANTGELFF	TGTGCCAGCAGTCTCAGATCGTTCGCGAACACCGGGGAGCTGTTTTTT
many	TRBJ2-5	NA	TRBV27	CASSSLPTLTVKETQYF	TGTGCCAGCAGTTCGCTCCCTACCCTGACAGTCAAAGAGACCCAGTACTTC
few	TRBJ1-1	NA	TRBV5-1	CASSLDVGVPEAFF	TGCGCCAGCAGCTTGGACGTGGGAGTCCCTGAAGCTTTCTTT
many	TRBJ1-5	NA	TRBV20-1	CSARSGRGRGPVNQPQHF	TGCAGTGCTAGATCGGGGCGGGGACGTGGCCCGGTAAATCAGCCCCAGCATTTT
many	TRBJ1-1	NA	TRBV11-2	CASRGYENTEAFF	TGTGCCAGCAGGGGGTACGAGAACACTGAAGCTTTCTTT
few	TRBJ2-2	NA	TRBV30	CAWSELGLNTGELFF	TGTGCCTGGAGTGAGCTGGGACTTAACACCGGGGAGCTGTTTTTT
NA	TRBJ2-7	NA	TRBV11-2	CASSTRGGQLSAEQYF	TGTGCCAGCAGCACCCGCGGTGGGCAGCTTTCGGCCGAGCAGTACTTC
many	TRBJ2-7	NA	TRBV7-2	CASSLENHYEQYF	TGTGCCAGCAGCTTAGAAAACCACTACGAGCAGTACTTC
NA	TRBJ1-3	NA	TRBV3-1	CASSQGYSVGNTIYF	TGTGCCAGCAGCCAAGGCTACTCCGTTGGAAACACCATATATTTT
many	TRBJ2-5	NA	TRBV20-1	CSALRGTETQYF	TGCAGTGCTCTTCGCGGGACGGAGACCCAGTACTTC